Shown below are 32 T cell receptor beta chains from a single sample sequenced in a study of metastatic and nonmetastatic thyroid tumors. TCRdb reassembled clones from the PCR reads with MiXCR. The profile shows about 22,000 clones, 35% to 45% of them singletons. Thyroid surgery took place with no prior treatment in any patient. The sample taken for sequencing was blood. The receptor source for this set is a male donor with papillary thyroid cancer or a benign thyroid nodule (not recorded which). Some clones in this sample may be carry-over from other donors' samples.

The V call is TRBV5-1, the J call TRBJ2-7; possibly TRBD2 for D (5 bases). This CDR3 contains 16 residues. CDR1 SGHRS and CDR2 YFSETQ come from the germline V gene. Trimming removed 1 base from V and 2 bases from J, with 16 bases in between. Here the CDR3 reads CASSLSSGRPTYEQYF. The DNA for the CDR3 is TGCGCCAGCAGCTTGTCGAGCGGCCGCCCGACCTACGAGCAGTACTTC.

The genes are TRBV20-1 and TRBJ2-7; the D gene is possibly TRBD1 (6 bases). Between the trimmed V and J ends, which lost 3 bases and 2 bases, there was a span of 17 bases. In germline, CDR1 is DFQATT, CDR2 SNEGSKA (reference sequence). The CDR3 is 15 amino acids. CDR3 sequence (DNA): TGCAGTGCTAGCCCCGCCGGGACAAGTACCTACGAGCAGTACTTC. Amino acids: CSASPAGTSTYEQYF.

By its share, this clone is medium-sized. The chain has TRBV13 and TRBJ2-7; D possibly corresponds to TRBD1 (5 bases). From germline, CDR1 is PRHDT and CDR2 FYEKMQ (reference sequence). The CDR3 loop spans 15 amino acids. Between the trimmed V and J ends, which lost 8 bases and 0 bases, there was a span of 17 bases. The CDR3 sequence: CASPPRNRSSYEQYF. CDR3 DNA: TGTGCCAGCCCCCCCCGCAACAGGAGCTCCTACGAGCAGTACTTC. Full variable domain (remainder filled in from reference TRBV13 and TRBJ2-7): AAGVIQSPRHLIKEKRETATLKCYPIPRHDTVYWYQQGPGQDPQFLISFYEKMQSDKGSIPDRFSAQQFSDYHSELNMSSLELGDSALYFCASPPRNRSSYEQYFGPGTRLTVT.

The chain links TRBV30 to TRBJ2-2; tentative D call: TRBD2 (5 bases). This CDR3 is 13 amino acids long. V lost 0 bases, J lost 6 bases, and 8 bases lay in between. Germline loops: CDR1 GTSNPN, CDR2 SVGIG (reference sequence). This chain's CDR3 is CAWSVRDAGELFF. The DNA for the CDR3 is TGTGCCTGGAGTGTACGGGATGCCGGGGAGCTGTTTTTT.

This clone was counted ten times or more. The genes are TRBV25-1 and TRBJ2-7; perhaps D is TRBD1 or TRBD2 (5 bases each). The CDR3 totals 14 residues. CDR1 is MGHDK, CDR2 SYGVNS, per germline. V was clipped by 1 base and J by 9 bases, with 16 bases between them. The DNA of the CDR3 is TGTGCCAGCAGTGAATCTTTGGGTTCGGGACGGCAGTACTTC. Translation gives CASSESLGSGRQYF.

This clone was counted a few times. V and J are TRBV6-5 and TRBJ2-1, with a possible D match to TRBD2 (5 bases). The germline V and J ends were trimmed by 3 bases and 10 bases, with 13 bases remaining between them. Germline V lookup: CDR1 MNHEY, CDR2 SVGAGI. The CDR3 covers 13 residues. The DNA of the CDR3 is TGTGCCAGCAGTTATAAGTCCGGAGGCGAGCAGTTCTTC. It yields the protein CASSYKSGGEQFF.

This chain joins TRBV18 and TRBJ2-7, with TRBD2 matching 12 bases. Trimming removed 2 bases from V and 2 bases from J; junction bases left unmatched: 7. The CDR3 totals 17 residues. In germline, CDR1 is KGHSH, CDR2 LQKENI. The CDR3 sequence is CASSPGLAGGIPYEQYF. CDR3 nucleotides: TGTGCCAGCTCACCAGGGCTAGCGGGGGGGATACCCTACGAGCAGTACTTC.

The chain recombines TRBV6-1 with TRBJ1-6, with D tentatively TRBD1 (6 bases). V lost 3 bases to trimming and J lost 9 bases, with 21 bases between them. The CDR3 has 17 amino acids. CDR1 and CDR2 (germline): MNHNS, SASEGT. CDR3 DNA: TGTGCCAGCAGTGACCGTTTTGGGACAACCGTCCTTTCACCCCTCCACTTT. Translation gives CASSDRFGTTVLSPLHF.

The chain uses TRBV20-1 and TRBJ2-5, with 10 bases identical to TRBD2. This CDR3 region has 14 residues. Germline assignment: CDR1 DFQATT and CDR2 SNEGSKA (reference sequence). V lost 7 bases and J lost 3; bases outside the gene matches: 8. The CDR3 sequence is CSERALAGKETQYF. CDR3 nucleotides: TGCAGTGAAAGAGCACTAGCGGGGAAAGAGACCCAGTACTTC.

This clone has only a few counts. The chain couples TRBV20-1 to TRBJ1-6; D is perhaps TRBD1 (6 bases). This CDR3 contains 14 residues. Germline CDR1 and CDR2: DFQATT and SNEGSKA (reference sequence). Trimming removed 2 bases at V and 4 bases at J, with 9 bases between. The CDR3 spells CSARPGQYNSPLHF. CDR3 sequence (DNA): TGCAGTGCTAGACCCGGACAGTATAATTCACCCCTCCACTTT.

This chain links TRBV5-1 with TRBJ2-6; tentatively, D is TRBD1 (5 bases). Trimming left V 4 bases short and J 7 bases short, with 12 bases between. CDR1 and CDR2 (germline): SGHRS, YFSETQ. This CDR3 is built from 14 residues. The CDR3 loop is CASSHLRGANVLTF. CDR3 in DNA: TGCGCCAGCAGCCATCTAAGGGGAGCCAACGTCCTGACTTTC.

The chain joins TRBV6-1 to TRBJ2-1, with 11 bases matching TRBD2. Germline V lookup: CDR1 MNHNS, CDR2 SASEGT. Trimming took 2 bases from V and 8 from J; bases not matched to a gene: 8. The CDR3 totals 16 residues. CDR3 nucleotides: TGTGCCAGCAGTGAACTCATAGCGGGAGGGTTGGATGAGCAGTTCTTC. Residues: CASSELIAGGLDEQFF.

V usage is TRBV7-8 and J usage is TRBJ2-5, with D possibly TRBD2 on 7 matching bases. From germline, CDR1 is SGHVS and CDR2 FQNEAQ. The CDR3 covers 14 residues. Trimming removed 8 bases from V and 7 bases from J, with 20 bases in between. DNA for the CDR3: TGTGCCAGCGGCGCAAGGGGGGGAGAAGGGACCCAGTACTTC. Translation gives CASGARGGEGTQYF. Variable domain in full (rest from reference TRBV7-8 and TRBJ2-5): GAGVSQSPRYKVAKRGQDVALRCDPISGHVSLFWYQQALGQGPEFLTYFQNEAQLDKSGLPSDRFFAERPEGSVSTLKIQRTQQEDSAVYLCASGARGGEGTQYFGPGTRLLVL.

The sample holds a few counts of this clone. This chain connects TRBV2 to TRBJ1-6; 9 nucleotides match TRBD1. Per germline, CDR1 SNHLY and CDR2 FYNNEI. The J segment lost 7 bases and the V segment lost 5 bases, leaving 3 bases of the junction unmatched. This CDR3 region has 14 residues. The CDR3 here is CASSRTGANSPLHF. CDR3 in DNA: TGTGCCAGCAGTCGGACAGGGGCAAATTCACCCCTCCACTTT. The variable domain in full, with the rest retrieved from reference TRBV2 and TRBJ1-6, is EPEVTQTPSHQVTQMGQEVILRCVPISNHLYFYWYRQILGQKVEFLVSFYNNEISEKSEIFDDQFSVERPDGSNFTLKIRSTKLEDSAMYFCASSRTGANSPLHFGNGTRLTVT.

The gene calls are TRBV3-1 and TRBJ2-7; 7 nucleotides agree with TRBD1. Trimming removed 0 bases from V and 5 bases from J; junction bases left unmatched: 4. The CDR3 spans 14 residues. Germline assignment: CDR1 LGHDT and CDR2 YNNKEL (reference sequence). The CDR3 region has the DNA TGTGCCAGCAGCCAAGATACAGGGGTCGACGAGCAGTACTTC. This translates into CASSQDTGVDEQYF.

CDR3 sequence: CASRPTGGVYEQYF. As DNA, the CDR3 is TGTGCCAGCAGACCCACAGGGGGTGTCTACGAGCAGTACTTC. The chain employs TRBV2 and TRBJ2-7; 8 nucleotides align to TRBD1. The CDR3 has 14 residues. V shed 6 bases, J shed 3 bases, and the junction held 7 bases outside the gene matches. In germline, CDR1 is SNHLY, CDR2 FYNNEI.

The sample holds a few counts of this clone. V gene TRBV19 combines with J gene TRBJ1-2; D is ambiguous. CDR3 size: 15 residues. V lost 4 bases to trimming and J lost 6 bases, with 18 bases between them. Germline-derived CDR1 and CDR2 are LNHDA and SQIVND (reference sequence). The CDR3 loop is CASSRSLFQKDGYTF. In DNA form, the CDR3 reads TGTGCCAGTAGTAGATCTCTATTTCAAAAAGATGGCTACACCTTC.

The V and J genes are TRBV18 and TRBJ1-2; 7 bases fit TRBD1. The trim removed 4 bases at V and 9 bases at J, leaving 14 bases unmatched. The CDR3 consists of 15 residues. The germline V gene encodes CDR1 KGHSH and CDR2 LQKENI. The CDR3 spells CASSLPGGQTGSYTF. The CDR3 DNA is TGTGCCAGCTCACTCCCCGGAGGGCAGACAGGGAGCTACACCTTC.

This clone showed up many times. The rearrangement uses TRBV20-1 and TRBJ2-7; 12 bases map to TRBD2. This CDR3 spans 11 amino acids. The germline V gene encodes CDR1 DFQATT and CDR2 SNEGSKA (reference sequence). The CDR3 nucleotides read TGCAGCCGACTAGCGGGAGTCGAGCAGTACTTC. As protein: CSRLAGVEQYF.

The chain is built from TRBV11-2 and TRBJ2-7; 8 bases are shared with TRBD2. J lost 7 bases, V lost 5 bases, and 7 bases had no gene match. This CDR3 has 13 amino acids. Germline CDR1 reads SGHAT; CDR2 reads FQNNGV. DNA for the CDR3: TGTGCCAGCAGCCCGGGGGGGTCTGAAGAGCAGTACTTC. As protein: CASSPGGSEEQYF.

This clone occurred many times. V usage is TRBV6-1 and J usage is TRBJ1-2; TRBD1 is a possible D gene (5 bases). Germline lookup yields CDR1 MNHNS and CDR2 SASEGT. This CDR3 region has 13 residues. V lost 8 bases to trimming and J lost 10 bases, with 20 bases between them. The CDR3 is CASGGERSQVYTF. As DNA, the CDR3 is TGTGCCAGCGGGGGAGAGAGGTCCCAGGTCTACACCTTC.

By sample share, this clone is large. The chain combines TRBV11-2 with TRBJ1-6; D perhaps matches TRBD1 (5 bases). CDR1 and CDR2 from the germline V gene are SGHAT and FQNNGV. CDR3 length equals 19 residues. V was shortened by 3 bases and J by 7 bases, with 25 bases between the two germline ends. CDR3 sequence: CASSLRDDSLMFRNSPLHF. Here the CDR3 DNA reads TGTGCCAGCAGCTTGAGAGACGACAGTTTAATGTTCCGAAATTCACCCCTCCACTTT.

By proportion, this clone is medium-sized. The gene calls are TRBV5-1 and TRBJ2-7, with D perhaps matching TRBD2 (6 bases). V shed 4 bases and J shed 4 bases, with 21 bases lying between them. Per germline, CDR1 SGHRS and CDR2 YFSETQ. The CDR3 has 16 residues. CDR3 bases: TGCGCCAGCAGCGTGGACTTATCGGCGGGGATTTACGAGCAGTACTTC. Protein: CASSVDLSAGIYEQYF.

By share, this clone counts as medium-sized. This chain links TRBV5-1 with TRBJ1-1; D remains unclear. The germline V gene encodes CDR1 SGHRS and CDR2 YFSETQ. The V gene lost 5 bases and the J gene lost 10 bases, with 21 bases spanning the gap. The CDR3 extends over 14 amino acids. CDR3 amino acids: CASRDVGGLFPAFF. CDR3 nucleotides: TGCGCCAGCAGGGACGTAGGCGGCCTTTTCCCAGCTTTCTTT.

The chain has TRBV7-9 and TRBJ1-6; D unclear. This CDR3 is built from 13 residues. V was clipped by 4 bases and J by 7 bases, with 8 bases between them. Germline CDR1 reads SEHNR; CDR2 reads FQNEAQ (reference sequence). CDR3 bases: TGTGCCAGCAGCTCACAAACCAATTCACCCCTCCACTTT. This sequence encodes CASSSQTNSPLHF.

This clone was detected only once. The chain uses TRBV30 and TRBJ1-2; D ambiguous. Germline lookup yields CDR1 GTSNPN and CDR2 SVGIG (reference sequence). This CDR3 region has 11 residues. V lost 1 base, J lost 8 bases, and 8 bases lay in between. This chain's CDR3 is CAWSAGPGYTF. The CDR3, as DNA: TGTGCCTGGAGTGCCGGTCCGGGCTACACCTTC.

The rearrangement uses TRBV6-5 and TRBJ2-6; TRBD2 might be the D (6 bases). This CDR3 contains 15 residues. Trimming left V 2 bases short and J 3 bases short, with 8 bases between. In germline, CDR1 is MNHEY, CDR2 SVGAGI. The CDR3 DNA reads as TGTGCCAGCAGTTACGGGGGAGGTGGGGCCAACGTCCTGACTTTC. Its translation is CASSYGGGGANVLTF.

The chain couples TRBV5-6 to TRBJ1-2, with unresolved D. Trimming took off 4 bases at V and 6 bases at J, with 16 bases between the two ends. The length of the CDR3 is 14 residues. Germline V gene sequence: CDR1 SGHDT, CDR2 YYEEEE. The CDR3 sequence is CASSVMNRYDGYTF. In DNA, the CDR3 is TGTGCCAGCAGCGTGATGAACCGGTACGATGGCTACACCTTC.

This chain uses TRBV4-1 with TRBJ1-2; 9 bases are a match to TRBD1. The CDR3 is 15 residues long. Germline V gene data show CDR1 as MGHRA and CDR2 as YSYEKL. V shed 4 bases, J shed 3 bases, and the junction held 6 bases outside the gene matches. For the CDR3, the DNA is TGCGCCAGCAGCCCCGGGGACAGGGTTCACTATGGCTACACCTTC. It encodes CASSPGDRVHYGYTF.

The table lists this clone with many counts. The rearrangement uses TRBV6-6 and TRBJ2-2; D is ambiguous. The CDR3 contains 20 residues. The germline CDR1 and CDR2 sequences are MNHNY and SVGAGI (reference sequence). The V end lost 5 bases, the J end lost 0 bases, and 25 bases lay between the germline ends. The CDR3, as DNA: TGTGCCAGCAGTCCTCTAAGCCCCCCAAGGGTTTCGACGAACACCGGGGAGCTGTTTTTT. Residues: CASSPLSPPRVSTNTGELFF.

The table lists this clone with many counts. The CDR3 sequence is CASSRPLKEQYF. For the CDR3, the DNA is TGTGCCAGCAGTCGTCCGTTAAAGGAGCAGTACTTC. V gene TRBV7-2 combines with J gene TRBJ2-7, with D uncertain. CDR1 SGHTA and CDR2 FQGNSA come from the germline V gene. V shed 6 bases and J shed 7 bases, with 13 bases lying between them. The CDR3 has 12 residues.

This clone is labeled as medium-sized. The gene calls are TRBV19 and TRBJ2-1; 7 nucleotides line up with TRBD1. This CDR3 is built from 14 residues. CDR1 is LNHDA and CDR2 is SQIVND in the germline V gene (reference sequence). The V gene end was trimmed by 8 bases and the J gene end by 6 bases; junction bases not matched to a gene: 10. The CDR3 sequence: CASGTGTDLNEQFF. CDR3 DNA: TGTGCCAGTGGCACCGGGACAGACCTCAATGAGCAGTTCTTC. Together with reference TRBV19 and TRBJ2-1, the CDR3 gives the full variable domain: DGGITQSPKYLFRKEGQNVTLSCEQNLNHDAMYWYRQDPGQGLRLIYYSQIVNDFQKGDIAEGYSVSREKKESFPLTVTSAQKNPTAFYLCASGTGTDLNEQFFGPGTRLTVL.